This T cell receptor (beta chain) was recovered during a study of T cell changes during pregnancy in multiple sclerosis. Sequencing used immunoSEQ multiplex PCR; TCRdb keeps in-frame clones, though not all of them. The data contain some 94,000 clones, 92% of them singletons. CDR1 and CDR2 from the germline V gene are SGHRS and YFSETQ. The CDR3 has 15 amino acids. The V gene end was trimmed by 4 bases and the J gene end by 5 bases; junction bases not matched to a gene: 10. The specimen was peripheral blood, collected in the first trimester of pregnancy. The origin of this receptor is a female donor with multiple sclerosis, enrolled in a pregnancy study. V gene TRBV5-1 combines with J gene TRBJ2-5, with 8 bases matching TRBD1. The CDR3 region has the DNA TGCGCCAGCAGCACAAGACAGGGGTTCATCGAGACCCAGTACTTC. Translating gives CASSTRQGFIETQYF.